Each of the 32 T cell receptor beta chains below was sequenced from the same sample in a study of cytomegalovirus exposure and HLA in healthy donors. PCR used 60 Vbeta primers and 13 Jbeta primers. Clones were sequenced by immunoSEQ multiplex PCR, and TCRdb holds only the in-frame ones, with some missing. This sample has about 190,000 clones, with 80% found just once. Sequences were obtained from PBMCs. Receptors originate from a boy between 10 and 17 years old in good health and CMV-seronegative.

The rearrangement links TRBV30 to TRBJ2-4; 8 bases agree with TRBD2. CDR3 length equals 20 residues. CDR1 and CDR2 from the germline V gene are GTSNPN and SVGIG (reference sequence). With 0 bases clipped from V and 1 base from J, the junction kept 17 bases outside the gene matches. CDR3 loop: CAWSVLALAGAYGAKNIQYF. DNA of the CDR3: TGTGCCTGGAGTGTACTAGCTCTAGCGGGCGCCTACGGGGCCAAAAACATTCAGTACTTC.

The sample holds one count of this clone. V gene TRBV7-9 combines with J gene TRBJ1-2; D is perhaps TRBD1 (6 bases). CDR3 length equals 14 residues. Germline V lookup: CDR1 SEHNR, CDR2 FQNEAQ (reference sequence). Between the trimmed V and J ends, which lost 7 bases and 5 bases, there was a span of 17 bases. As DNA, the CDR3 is TGTGCCAGCATCAAATCGGGACACTTATATGGCTACACCTTC. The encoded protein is CASIKSGHLYGYTF.

CDR3 amino acids: CVSDRGASTGELFF. CDR3 sequence (DNA): TGTGTCAGTGACCGGGGGGCGAGCACCGGGGAGCTGTTTTTT. The chain is built from TRBV6-1 and TRBJ2-2, with TRBD2 as a possible D gene (7 bases). From germline, CDR1 is MNHNS and CDR2 SASEGT. The CDR3 has 14 amino acids.

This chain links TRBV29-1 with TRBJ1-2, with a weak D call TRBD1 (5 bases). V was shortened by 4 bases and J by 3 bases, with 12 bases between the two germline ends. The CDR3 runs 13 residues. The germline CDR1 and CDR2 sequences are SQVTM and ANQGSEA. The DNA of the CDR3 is TGCAGCGTTGGGCCGGGGGGAGACTATGGCTACACCTTC. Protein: CSVGPGGDYGYTF.

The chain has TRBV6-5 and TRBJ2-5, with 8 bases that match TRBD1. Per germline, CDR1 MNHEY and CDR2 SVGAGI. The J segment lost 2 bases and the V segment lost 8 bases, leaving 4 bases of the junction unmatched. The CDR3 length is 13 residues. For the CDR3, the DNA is TGTGCCAGCTCCAGGGGGCCGCAAGAGACCCAGTACTTC. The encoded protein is CASSRGPQETQYF.

CDR3 sequence reads: CASSSVGQGGRSSYNEQFF. The CDR3 region has the DNA TGTGCCAGTAGTTCCGTGGGACAGGGTGGGCGTAGCTCCTACAATGAGCAGTTCTTC. The chain links TRBV19 to TRBJ2-1, with TRBD1 matching 9 bases. The CDR3 is 19 residues long. CDR1 and CDR2 from the germline V gene are LNHDA and SQIVND (reference sequence). V dropped 5 bases and J dropped 0; count of bases not matched to a gene: 14.

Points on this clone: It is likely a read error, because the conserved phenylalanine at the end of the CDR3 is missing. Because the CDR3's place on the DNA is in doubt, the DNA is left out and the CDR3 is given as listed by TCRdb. The CDR3 sequence: CASSLGVGTSI. The rearrangement links TRBV11-2 to TRBJ1-2. With termini counted, the CDR3 has 11 amino acids. Per the germline V gene, CDR1 is SGHAT and CDR2 is FQNNGV.

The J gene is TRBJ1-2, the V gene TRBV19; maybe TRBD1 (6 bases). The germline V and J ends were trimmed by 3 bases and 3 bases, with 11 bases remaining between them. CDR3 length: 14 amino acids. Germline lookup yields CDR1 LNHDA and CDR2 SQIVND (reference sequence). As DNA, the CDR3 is TGTGCCAGTAGTATGGGGGGGCCTGACTATGGCTACACCTTC. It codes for CASSMGGPDYGYTF.

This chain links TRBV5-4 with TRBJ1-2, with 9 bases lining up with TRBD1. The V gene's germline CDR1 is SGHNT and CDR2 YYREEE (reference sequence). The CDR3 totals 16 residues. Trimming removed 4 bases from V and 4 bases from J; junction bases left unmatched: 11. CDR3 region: CASSTTLTGGAYGYTF. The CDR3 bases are TGTGCCAGCAGCACAACCTTGACAGGGGGAGCCTATGGCTACACCTTC. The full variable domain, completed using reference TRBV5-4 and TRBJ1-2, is ETGVTQSPTHLIKTRGQQVTLRCSSQSGHNTVSWYQQALGQGPQFIFQYYREEENGRGNFPPRFSGLQFPNYSSELNVNALELDDSALYLCASSTTLTGGAYGYTFGSGTRLTVV.

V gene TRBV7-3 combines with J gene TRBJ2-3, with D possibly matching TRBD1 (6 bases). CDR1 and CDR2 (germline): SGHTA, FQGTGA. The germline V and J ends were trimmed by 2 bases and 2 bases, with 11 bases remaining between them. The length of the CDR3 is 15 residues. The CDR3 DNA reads TGTGCCAGCAGCTTAGAAAGGGGGAACACAGATACGCAGTATTTT. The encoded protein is CASSLERGNTDTQYF.

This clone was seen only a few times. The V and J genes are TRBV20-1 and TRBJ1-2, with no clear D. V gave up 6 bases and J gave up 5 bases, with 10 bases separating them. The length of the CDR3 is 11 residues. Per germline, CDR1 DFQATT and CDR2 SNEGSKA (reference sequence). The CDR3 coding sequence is TGCAGTGCCGAGCCGGTGTATGGCTACACCTTC. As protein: CSAEPVYGYTF.

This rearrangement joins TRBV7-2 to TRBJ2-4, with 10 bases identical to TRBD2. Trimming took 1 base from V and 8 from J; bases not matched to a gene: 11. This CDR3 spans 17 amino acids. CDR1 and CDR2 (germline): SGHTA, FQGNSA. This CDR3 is CASSLVPSGRGEDIQYF. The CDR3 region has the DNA TGTGCCAGCAGCTTAGTGCCTAGCGGGAGAGGGGAGGACATTCAGTACTTC.

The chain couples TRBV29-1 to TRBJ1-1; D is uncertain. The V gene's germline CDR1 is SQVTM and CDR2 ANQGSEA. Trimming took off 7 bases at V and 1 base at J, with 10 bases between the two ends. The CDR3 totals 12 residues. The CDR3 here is CSAGLRNTEAFF. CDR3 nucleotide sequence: TGCAGCGCCGGACTTAGGAACACTGAAGCTTTCTTT.

The CDR3: CASSQTGGEAFF. In DNA, the CDR3 is TGTGCCAGCAGCCAAACAGGGGGAGAGGCTTTCTTT. This sequence joins TRBV14 and TRBJ1-1; 8 bases are a match to TRBD1. The CDR3 is 12 amino acids. Germline V gives CDR1 SGHDN, CDR2 FVKESK. V was clipped by 2 bases and J by 11 bases; unmatched bases: 4.

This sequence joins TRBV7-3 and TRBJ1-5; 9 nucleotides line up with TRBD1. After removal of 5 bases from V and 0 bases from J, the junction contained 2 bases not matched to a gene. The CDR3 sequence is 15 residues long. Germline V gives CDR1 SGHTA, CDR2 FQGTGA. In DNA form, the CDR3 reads TGTGCCAGCAGCGGGACAGGGTATAGCAATCAGCCCCAGCATTTT. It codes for CASSGTGYSNQPQHF. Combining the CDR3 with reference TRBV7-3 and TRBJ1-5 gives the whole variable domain GAGVSQTPSNKVTEKGKYVELRCDPISGHTALYWYRQSLGQGPEFLIYFQGTGAADDSGLPNDRFFAVRPEGSVSTLKIQRTERGDSAVYLCASSGTGYSNQPQHFGDGTRLSIL.

The DNA for the CDR3 is TGTGCCAGCAGTGAACTTGGGACAGTATATCAGCCCCAGCATTTT. Translated: CASSELGTVYQPQHF. The gene calls are TRBV6-1 and TRBJ1-5; 7 bases map to TRBD1. V was pared by 2 bases and J by 5 bases, with 6 bases of the junction left unmatched. CDR1 MNHNS and CDR2 SASEGT come from the germline V gene. CDR3 size: 15 residues.

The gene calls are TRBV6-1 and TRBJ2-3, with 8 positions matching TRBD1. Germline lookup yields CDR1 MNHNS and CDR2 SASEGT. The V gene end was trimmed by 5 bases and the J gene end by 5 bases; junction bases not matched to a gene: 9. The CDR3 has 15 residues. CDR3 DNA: TGTGCCAGCAGTAGTAGGACAGGGAAACAAGATACGCAGTATTTT. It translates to CASSSRTGKQDTQYF.

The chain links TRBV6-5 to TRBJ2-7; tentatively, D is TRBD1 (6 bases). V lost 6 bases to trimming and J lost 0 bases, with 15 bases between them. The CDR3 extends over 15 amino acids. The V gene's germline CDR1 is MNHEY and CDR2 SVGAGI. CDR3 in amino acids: CASSPNLQGSYEQYF. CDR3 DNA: TGTGCCAGCAGCCCAAACCTACAGGGCTCCTACGAGCAGTACTTC.

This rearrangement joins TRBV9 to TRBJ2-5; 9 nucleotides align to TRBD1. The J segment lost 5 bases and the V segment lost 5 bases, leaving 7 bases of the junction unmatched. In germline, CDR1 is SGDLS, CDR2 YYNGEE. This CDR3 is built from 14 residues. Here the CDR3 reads CASSATGTGETQYF. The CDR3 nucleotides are TGTGCCAGCAGTGCCACCGGGACAGGGGAGACCCAGTACTTC.

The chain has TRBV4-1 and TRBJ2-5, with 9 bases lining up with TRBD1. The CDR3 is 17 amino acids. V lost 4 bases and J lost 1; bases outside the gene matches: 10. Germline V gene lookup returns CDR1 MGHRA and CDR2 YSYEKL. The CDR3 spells CASSPTTGGGGQETQYF. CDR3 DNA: TGCGCCAGCAGCCCCACGACAGGGGGAGGTGGCCAAGAGACCCAGTACTTC.

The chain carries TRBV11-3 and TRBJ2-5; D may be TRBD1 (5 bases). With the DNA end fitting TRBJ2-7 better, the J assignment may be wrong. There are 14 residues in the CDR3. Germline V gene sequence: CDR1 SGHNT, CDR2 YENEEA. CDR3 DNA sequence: TGTGCCAGCAGCGGCAGCAGGGTCTCCTACGAGCAGTACTTC. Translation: CASSGSRVSYEQYF.

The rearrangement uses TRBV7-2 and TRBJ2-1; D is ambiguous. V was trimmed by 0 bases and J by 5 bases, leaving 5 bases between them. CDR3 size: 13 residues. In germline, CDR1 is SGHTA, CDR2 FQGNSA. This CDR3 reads CASSLAADNEQFF. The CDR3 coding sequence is TGTGCCAGCAGCTTAGCGGCGGACAATGAGCAGTTCTTC.

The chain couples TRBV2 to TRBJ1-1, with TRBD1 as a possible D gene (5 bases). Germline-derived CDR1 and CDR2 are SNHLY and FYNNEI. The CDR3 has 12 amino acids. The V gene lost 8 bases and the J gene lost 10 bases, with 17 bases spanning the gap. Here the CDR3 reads CASGIRIQGAFF. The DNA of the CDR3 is TGTGCCAGCGGGATCCGTATCCAGGGAGCTTTCTTT.

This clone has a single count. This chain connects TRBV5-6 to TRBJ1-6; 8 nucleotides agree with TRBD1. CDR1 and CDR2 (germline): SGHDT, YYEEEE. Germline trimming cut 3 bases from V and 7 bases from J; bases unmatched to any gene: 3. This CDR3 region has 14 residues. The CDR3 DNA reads TGTGCCAGCAGCTCGACAGGGGAAAATTCACCCCTCCACTTT. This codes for CASSSTGENSPLHF.

For the CDR3, the DNA is TGTGCCAGCAGTTTAGCGGGAGGGCTACCCTACGAGCAGTACTTC. Protein product: CASSLAGGLPYEQYF. V and J are TRBV27 and TRBJ2-7; 9 bases agree with TRBD2. J was trimmed by 2 bases and V by 2 bases; bases with no gene match: 4. Germline V gives CDR1 MNHEY, CDR2 SMNVEV (reference sequence). This CDR3 comprises 15 residues.

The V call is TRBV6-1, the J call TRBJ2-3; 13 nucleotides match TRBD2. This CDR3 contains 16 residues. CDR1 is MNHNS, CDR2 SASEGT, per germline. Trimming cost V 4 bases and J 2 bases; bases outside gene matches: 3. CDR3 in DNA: TGTGCCAGCAGTGGGACTAGCGGGAGAGCCACAGATACGCAGTATTTT. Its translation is CASSGTSGRATDTQYF.

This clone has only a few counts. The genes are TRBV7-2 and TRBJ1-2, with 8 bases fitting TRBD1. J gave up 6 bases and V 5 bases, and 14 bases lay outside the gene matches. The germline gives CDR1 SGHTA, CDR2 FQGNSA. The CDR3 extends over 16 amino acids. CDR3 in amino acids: CASSPSLGQGRDGYTF. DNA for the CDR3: TGTGCCAGCAGCCCAAGTCTCGGACAGGGAAGAGATGGCTACACCTTC.

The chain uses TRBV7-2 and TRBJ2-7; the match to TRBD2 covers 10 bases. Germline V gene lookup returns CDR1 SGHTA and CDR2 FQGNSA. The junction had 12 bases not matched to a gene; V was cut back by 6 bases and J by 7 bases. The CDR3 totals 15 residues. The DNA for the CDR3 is TGTGCCAGCAGTTCAATAGCGGGAGGTCAAGGGGAGCAGTACTTC. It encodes CASSSIAGGQGEQYF.

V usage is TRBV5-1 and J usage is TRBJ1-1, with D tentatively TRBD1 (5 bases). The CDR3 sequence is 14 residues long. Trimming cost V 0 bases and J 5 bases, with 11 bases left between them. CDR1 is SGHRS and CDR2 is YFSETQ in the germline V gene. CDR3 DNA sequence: TGCGCCAGCAGCTTGGACGCGGGGCGGACTGAAGCTTTCTTT. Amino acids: CASSLDAGRTEAFF.

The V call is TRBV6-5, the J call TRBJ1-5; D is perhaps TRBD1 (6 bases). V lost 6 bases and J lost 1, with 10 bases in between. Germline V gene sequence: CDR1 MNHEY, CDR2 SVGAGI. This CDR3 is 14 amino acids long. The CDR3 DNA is TGTGCCAGCAGACCACAGGGAAGCAATCAGCCCCAGCATTTT. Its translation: CASRPQGSNQPQHF.

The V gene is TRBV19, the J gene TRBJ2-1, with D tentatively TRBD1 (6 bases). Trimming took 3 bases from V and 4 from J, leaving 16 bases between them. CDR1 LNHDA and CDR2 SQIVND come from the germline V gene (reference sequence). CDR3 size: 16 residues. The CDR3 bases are TGTGCCAGTAGTATTGGGGAGACAGGAGGATACAATGAGCAGTTCTTC. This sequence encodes CASSIGETGGYNEQFF. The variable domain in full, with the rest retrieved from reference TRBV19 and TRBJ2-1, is DGGITQSPKYLFRKEGQNVTLSCEQNLNHDAMYWYRQDPGQGLRLIYYSQIVNDFQKGDIAEGYSVSREKKESFPLTVTSAQKNPTAFYLCASSIGETGGYNEQFFGPGTRLTVL.

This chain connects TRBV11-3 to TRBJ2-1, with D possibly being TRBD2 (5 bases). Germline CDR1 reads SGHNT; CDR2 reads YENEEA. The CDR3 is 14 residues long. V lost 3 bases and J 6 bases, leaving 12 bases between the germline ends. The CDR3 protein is CASSFAGPPNEQFF. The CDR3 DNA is TGTGCCAGCAGCTTCGCGGGCCCCCCCAATGAGCAGTTCTTC.